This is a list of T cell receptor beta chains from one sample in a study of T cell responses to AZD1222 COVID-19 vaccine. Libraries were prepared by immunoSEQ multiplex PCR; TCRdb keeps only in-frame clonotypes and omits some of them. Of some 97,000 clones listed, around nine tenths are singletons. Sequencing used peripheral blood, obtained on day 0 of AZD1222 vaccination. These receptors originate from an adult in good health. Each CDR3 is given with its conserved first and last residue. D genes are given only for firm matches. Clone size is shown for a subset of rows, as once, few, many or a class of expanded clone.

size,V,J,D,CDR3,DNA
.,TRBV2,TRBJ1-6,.,CASSVPSGYNSPLHF,TGTGCCAGCAGTGTTCCCAGTGGCTATAATTCACCCCTCCACTTT
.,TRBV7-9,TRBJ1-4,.,CASSFGGQGEKLFF,TGTGCCAGCAGCTTCGGGGGGCAGGGTGAAAAACTGTTTTTT
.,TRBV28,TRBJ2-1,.,CASSSPRRTGRKQFF,TGTGCCAGCAGTTCACCCAGAAGGACTGGACGGAAGCAGTTCTTC
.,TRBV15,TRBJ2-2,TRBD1,CATSRSEQGAGELFF,TGTGCCACCAGCAGGTCGGAACAGGGGGCCGGGGAGCTGTTTTTT
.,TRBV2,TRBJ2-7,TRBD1,CATTQGQGAEQYF,TGTGCCACCACCCAAGGACAGGGGGCCGAGCAGTACTTC
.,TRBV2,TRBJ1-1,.,CASSIKMNTEAFF,TGTGCCAGCAGTATTAAGATGAACACTGAAGCTTTCTTT
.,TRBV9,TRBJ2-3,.,CASSEMGVSTDTQYF,TGTGCCAGCAGTGAGATGGGGGTTAGCACAGATACGCAGTATTTT
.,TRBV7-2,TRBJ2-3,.,CASSLEWGDTQYF,TGTGCCAGCAGCCTAGAGTGGGGAGATACGCAGTATTTT
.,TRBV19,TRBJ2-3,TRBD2,CASRGSPEGTDTQYF,TGTGCCAGTCGCGGGAGCCCCGAGGGCACAGATACGCAGTATTTT
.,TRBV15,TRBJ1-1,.,CATSREALGDTEAFF,TGTGCCACCAGCAGAGAGGCCCTAGGGGACACTGAAGCTTTCTTT
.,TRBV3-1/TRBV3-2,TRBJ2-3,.,CASSHADTQYF,TGTGCCAGCAGCCATGCAGATACGCAGTATTTT
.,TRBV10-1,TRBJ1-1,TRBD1,CASRQGLNTEAFF,TGCGCCAGTCGACAGGGGCTGAACACTGAAGCTTTCTTT
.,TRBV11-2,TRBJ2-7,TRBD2,CASSLLSSGAYEQYF,TGTGCCAGCAGCTTACTGTCTAGCGGGGCGTACGAGCAGTACTTC
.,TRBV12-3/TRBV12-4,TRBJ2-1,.,CASSPYYNEQFF,TGTGCCAGCAGCCCATATTACAATGAGCAGTTCTTC
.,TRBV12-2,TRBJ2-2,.,CASRLAGTSESCGELFF,TGTGCAAGTCGCTTAGCAGGGACTAGCGAGTCCTGCGGGGAGCTGTTTTTT
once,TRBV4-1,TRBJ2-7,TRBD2,CASSQDLALGREVSYEQYF,TGCGCCAGCAGCCAAGATTTAGCATTAGGGCGGGAGGTCTCCTACGAGCAGTACTTC
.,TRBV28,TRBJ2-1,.,CASSLSGGRDEQFF,TGTGCCAGCAGTTTATCGGGGGGCCGGGATGAGCAGTTCTTC
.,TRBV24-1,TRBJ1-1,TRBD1,CATSDSGTGNTEAFF,TGTGCCACCAGTGATTCCGGGACAGGGAACACTGAAGCTTTCTTT
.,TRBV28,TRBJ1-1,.,CASSARDLLVAFF,TGTGCCAGCAGTGCGCGGGACCTGTTAGTAGCTTTCTTT
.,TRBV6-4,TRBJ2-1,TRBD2,CASSPGVAGSNEQFF,TGTGCCAGCAGTCCCGGGGTAGCGGGGTCTAATGAGCAGTTCTTC
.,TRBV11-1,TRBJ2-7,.,CASSFGWQGSEQYF,TGTGCCAGCAGCTTTGGGTGGCAGGGGAGCGAGCAGTACTTC
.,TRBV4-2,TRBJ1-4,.,CASSRGGTNEKLFF,TGTGCCAGCAGCCGGGGCGGGACTAATGAAAAACTGTTTTTT
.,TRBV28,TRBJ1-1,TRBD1,CASSSPQGAEAFF,TGTGCCAGCAGTTCCCCTCAGGGGGCTGAAGCTTTCTTT
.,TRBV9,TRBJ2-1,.,CASSVIGGASSYNEQFF,TGTGCCAGCAGCGTAATTGGCGGAGCAAGCTCCTACAATGAGCAGTTCTTC
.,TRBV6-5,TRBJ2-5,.,CASSHRGSETQYF,TGTGCCAGCAGCCATAGGGGAAGTGAGACCCAGTACTTC
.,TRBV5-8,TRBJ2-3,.,CASSFGAGGGDTQYF,TGTGCCAGCAGCTTCGGGGCAGGGGGAGGAGATACGCAGTATTTT
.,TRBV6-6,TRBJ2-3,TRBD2,CASRTTSAPTDTQYF,TGTGCCAGCAGGACCACTAGCGCCCCCACAGATACGCAGTATTTT
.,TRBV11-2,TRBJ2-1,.,CASSSSSYNEQFF,TGTGCCAGCAGCTCGAGCTCCTACAATGAGCAGTTCTTC
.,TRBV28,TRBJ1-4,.,CASMGGGVDEKLFF,TGTGCCAGCATGGGAGGGGGGGTTGACGAAAAACTGTTTTTT
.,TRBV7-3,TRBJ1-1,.,CASSPTGPNTEAFF,TGTGCCAGCAGCCCTACAGGGCCTAACACTGAAGCTTTCTTT
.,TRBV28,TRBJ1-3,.,CASSFDSPQGTVLSGNTIYF,TGTGCCAGCAGTTTTGACTCCCCCCAGGGGACGGTTCTTTCTGGAAACACCATATATTTT